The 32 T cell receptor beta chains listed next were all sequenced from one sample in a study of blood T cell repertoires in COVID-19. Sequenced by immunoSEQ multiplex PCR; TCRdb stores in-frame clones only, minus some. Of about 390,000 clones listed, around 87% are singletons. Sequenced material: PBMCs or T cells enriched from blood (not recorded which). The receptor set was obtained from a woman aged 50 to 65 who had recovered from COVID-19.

This CDR3 reads CASSLSQAYSGNTIYF. CDR3 bases: TGTGCCAGCAGTTTGTCTCAGGCTTACTCTGGAAACACCATATATTTT. V and J are TRBV28 and TRBJ1-3; D is unclear. The V end was cut by 3 bases, the J end by 0 bases, with 12 bases between. The CDR3 spans 16 residues. CDR1 is MDHEN, CDR2 SYDVKM, per germline.

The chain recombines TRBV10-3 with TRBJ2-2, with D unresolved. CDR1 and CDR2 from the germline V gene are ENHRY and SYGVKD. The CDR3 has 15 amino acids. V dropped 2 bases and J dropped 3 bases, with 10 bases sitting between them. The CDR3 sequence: CAISEEQSYTGELFF. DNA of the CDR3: TGTGCCATCAGTGAGGAACAGAGCTACACCGGGGAGCTGTTTTTT.

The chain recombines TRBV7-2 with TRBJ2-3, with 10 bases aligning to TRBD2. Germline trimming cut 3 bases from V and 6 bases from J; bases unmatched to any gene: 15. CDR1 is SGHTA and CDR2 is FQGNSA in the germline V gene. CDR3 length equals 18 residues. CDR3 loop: CASSFTLRSGGAEDTQYF. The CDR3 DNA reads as TGTGCCAGCAGCTTCACCTTGAGGAGCGGGGGGGCCGAGGATACGCAGTATTTT. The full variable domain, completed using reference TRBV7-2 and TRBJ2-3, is GAGVSQSPSNKVTEKGKDVELRCDPISGHTALYWYRQSLGQGLEFLIYFQGNSAPDKSGLPSDRFSAERTGGSVSTLTIQRTQQEDSAVYLCASSFTLRSGGAEDTQYFGPGTRLTVL.

The chain's CDR3 is CASTSQGSGYSNQPQHF. DNA for the CDR3: TGTGCCAGCACGTCACAGGGGTCCGGTTATAGCAATCAGCCCCAGCATTTT. The chain uses TRBV2 and TRBJ1-5; TRBD1 matches at 7 bases. CDR3 size: 17 residues. In germline, CDR1 is SNHLY, CDR2 FYNNEI. The J segment lost 0 bases and the V segment lost 7 bases, leaving 12 bases of the junction unmatched. Looking up the rest from reference TRBV2 and TRBJ1-5 gives the full variable domain: EPEVTQTPSHQVTQMGQEVILRCVPISNHLYFYWYRQILGQKVEFLVSFYNNEISEKSEIFDDQFSVERPDGSNFTLKIRSTKLEDSAMYFCASTSQGSGYSNQPQHFGDGTRLSIL.

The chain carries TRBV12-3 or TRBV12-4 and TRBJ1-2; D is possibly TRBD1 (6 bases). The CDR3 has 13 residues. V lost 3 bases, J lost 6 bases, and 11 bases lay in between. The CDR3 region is CASSFAHRDGYTF. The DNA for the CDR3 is TGTGCCAGCAGTTTTGCTCACAGGGATGGCTACACCTTC.

This CDR3 is CASSQSGGLAYEQYF. The CDR3 nucleotides are TGTGCCAGCAGCCAGTCAGGAGGATTAGCCTACGAGCAGTACTTC. This chain connects TRBV3-1 (or the pseudogene TRBV3-2) to TRBJ2-7; D possibly corresponds to TRBD2 (5 bases). Germline values: CDR1 LGHDT, CDR2 YNNKEL (reference sequence). The CDR3 consists of 15 residues. V lost 3 bases, J lost 2 bases, and 14 bases lay in between.

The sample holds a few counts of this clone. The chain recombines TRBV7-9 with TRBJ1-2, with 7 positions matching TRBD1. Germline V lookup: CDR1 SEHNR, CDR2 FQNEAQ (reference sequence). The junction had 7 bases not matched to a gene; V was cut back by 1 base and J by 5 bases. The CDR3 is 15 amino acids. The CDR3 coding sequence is TGTGCCAGCAGCTTAGGGGACAGTTCCTATTATGGCTACACCTTC. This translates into CASSLGDSSYYGYTF.

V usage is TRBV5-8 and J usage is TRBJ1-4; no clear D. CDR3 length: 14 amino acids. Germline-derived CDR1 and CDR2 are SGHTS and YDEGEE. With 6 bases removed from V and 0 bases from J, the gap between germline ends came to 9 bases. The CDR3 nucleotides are TGTGCCAGCATCACAGTAGCAACTAATGAAAAACTGTTTTTT. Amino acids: CASITVATNEKLFF.

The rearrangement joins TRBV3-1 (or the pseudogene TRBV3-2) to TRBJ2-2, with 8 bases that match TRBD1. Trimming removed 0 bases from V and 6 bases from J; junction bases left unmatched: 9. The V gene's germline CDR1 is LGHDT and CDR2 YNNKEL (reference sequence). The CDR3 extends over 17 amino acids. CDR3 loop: CASSQDRTGYIPGELFF. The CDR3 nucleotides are TGTGCCAGCAGCCAAGATCGGACAGGGTACATCCCCGGGGAGCTGTTTTTT.

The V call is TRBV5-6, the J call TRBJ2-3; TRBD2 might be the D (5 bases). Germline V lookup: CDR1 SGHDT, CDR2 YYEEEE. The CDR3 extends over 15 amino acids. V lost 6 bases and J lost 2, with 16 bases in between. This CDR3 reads CASTNPGTPTDTQYF. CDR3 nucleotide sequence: TGTGCCAGCACGAATCCGGGAACCCCCACAGATACGCAGTATTTT.

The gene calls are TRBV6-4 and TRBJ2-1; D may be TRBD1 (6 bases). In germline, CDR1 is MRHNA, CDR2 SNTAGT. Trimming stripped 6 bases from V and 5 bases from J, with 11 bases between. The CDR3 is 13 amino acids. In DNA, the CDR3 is TGTGCCAGCAGCGGCAGGGGCCACAATGAGCAGTTCTTC. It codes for CASSGRGHNEQFF.

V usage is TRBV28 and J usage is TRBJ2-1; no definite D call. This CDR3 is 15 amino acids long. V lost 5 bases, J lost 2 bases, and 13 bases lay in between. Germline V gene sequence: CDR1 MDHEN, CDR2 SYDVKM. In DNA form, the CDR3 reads TGTGCCAGCAGTCCCGGCGGAGCCACCTACAATGAGCAGTTCTTC. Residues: CASSPGGATYNEQFF.

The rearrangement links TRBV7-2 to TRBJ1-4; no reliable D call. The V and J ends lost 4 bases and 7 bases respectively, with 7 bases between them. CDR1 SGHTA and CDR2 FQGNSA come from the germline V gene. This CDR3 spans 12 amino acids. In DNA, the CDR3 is TGTGCCAGCAGCTCCGACACTGAAAAACTGTTTTTT. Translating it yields CASSSDTEKLFF. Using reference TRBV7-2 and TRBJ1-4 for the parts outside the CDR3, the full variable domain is GAGVSQSPSNKVTEKGKDVELRCDPISGHTALYWYRQSLGQGLEFLIYFQGNSAPDKSGLPSDRFSAERTGGSVSTLTIQRTQQEDSAVYLCASSSDTEKLFFGSGTQLSVL.

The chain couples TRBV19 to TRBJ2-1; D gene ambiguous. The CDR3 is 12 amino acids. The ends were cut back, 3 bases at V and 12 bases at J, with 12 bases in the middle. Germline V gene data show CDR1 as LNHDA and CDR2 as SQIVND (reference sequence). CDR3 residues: CASSIQAEGQFF. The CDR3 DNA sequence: TGTGCCAGTAGTATTCAGGCAGAAGGGCAGTTCTTC. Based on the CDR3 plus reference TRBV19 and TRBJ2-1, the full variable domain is DGGITQSPKYLFRKEGQNVTLSCEQNLNHDAMYWYRQDPGQGLRLIYYSQIVNDFQKGDIAEGYSVSREKKESFPLTVTSAQKNPTAFYLCASSIQAEGQFFGPGTRLTVL.

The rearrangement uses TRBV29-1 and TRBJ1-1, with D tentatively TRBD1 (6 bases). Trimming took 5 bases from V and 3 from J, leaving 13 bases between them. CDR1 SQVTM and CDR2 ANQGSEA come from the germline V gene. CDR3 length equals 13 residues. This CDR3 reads CSVLTGRDTEAFF. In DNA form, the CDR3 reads TGCAGCGTTCTGACAGGTCGGGACACTGAAGCTTTCTTT.

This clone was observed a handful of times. In DNA, the CDR3 is TGCGCCAGCCAGGGGGACTACAATGAGCAGTTCTTC. Protein sequence: CASQGDYNEQFF. This chain joins TRBV5-1 and TRBJ2-1, with 7 bases that match TRBD1. This CDR3 is built from 12 residues. Germline V gene sequence: CDR1 SGHRS, CDR2 YFSETQ. J was trimmed by 3 bases and V by 7 bases; bases with no gene match: 1.

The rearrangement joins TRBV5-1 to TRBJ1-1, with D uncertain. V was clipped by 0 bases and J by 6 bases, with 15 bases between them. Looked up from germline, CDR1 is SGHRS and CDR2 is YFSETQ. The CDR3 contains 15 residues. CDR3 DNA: TGCGCCAGCAGCTTGGGGGCCAACTGGGGAGCTGAAGCTTTCTTT. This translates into CASSLGANWGAEAFF.

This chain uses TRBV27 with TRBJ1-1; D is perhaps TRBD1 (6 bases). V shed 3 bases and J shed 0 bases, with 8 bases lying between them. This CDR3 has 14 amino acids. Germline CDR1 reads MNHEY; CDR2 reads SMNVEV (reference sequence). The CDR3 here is CASSFDRLNTEAFF. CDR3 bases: TGTGCCAGCAGTTTCGACAGGTTGAACACTGAAGCTTTCTTT.

The CDR3 region has the DNA TGTGCCAGCAGTTTACACAGGGGTTGGAACACTGAAGCTTTCTTT. Translation: CASSLHRGWNTEAFF. The chain combines TRBV28 with TRBJ1-1; 7 bases map to TRBD1. Trimming cost V 2 bases and J 1 base; bases outside gene matches: 4. CDR1 and CDR2 (germline): MDHEN, SYDVKM. The CDR3 is 15 residues long.

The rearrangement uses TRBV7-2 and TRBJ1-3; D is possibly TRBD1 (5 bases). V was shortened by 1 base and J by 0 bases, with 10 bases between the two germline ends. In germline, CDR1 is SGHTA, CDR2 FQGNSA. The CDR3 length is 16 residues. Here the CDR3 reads CASSLDGQSSGNTIYF. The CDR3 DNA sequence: TGTGCCAGCAGCTTAGACGGACAAAGCTCTGGAAACACCATATATTTT.

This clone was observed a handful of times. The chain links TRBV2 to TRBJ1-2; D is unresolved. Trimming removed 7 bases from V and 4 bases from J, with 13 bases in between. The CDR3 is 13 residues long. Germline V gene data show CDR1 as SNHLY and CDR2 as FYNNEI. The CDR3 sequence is CASTGSNGYGYTF. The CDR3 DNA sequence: TGTGCCAGCACGGGTAGTAACGGCTATGGCTACACCTTC.

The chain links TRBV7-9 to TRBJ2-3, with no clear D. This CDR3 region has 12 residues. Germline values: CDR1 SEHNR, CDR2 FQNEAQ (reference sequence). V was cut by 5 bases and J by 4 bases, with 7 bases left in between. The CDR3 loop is CASSPIADTQYF. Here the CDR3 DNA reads TGTGCCAGCAGCCCTATAGCAGATACGCAGTATTTT.

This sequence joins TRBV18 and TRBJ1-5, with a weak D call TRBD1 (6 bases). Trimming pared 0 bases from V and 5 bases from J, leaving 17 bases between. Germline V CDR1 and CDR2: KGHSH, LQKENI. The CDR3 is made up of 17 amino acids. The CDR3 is CASSPPFDRSVDQPQHF. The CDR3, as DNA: TGTGCCAGCTCACCACCCTTCGACAGGTCAGTCGATCAGCCCCAGCATTTT.

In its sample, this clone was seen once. The CDR3 loop is CASIGGAGSFYEQYF. The CDR3 nucleotides are TGTGCCAGCATCGGGGGAGCCGGTAGTTTCTACGAGCAGTACTTC. The chain is built from TRBV11-2 and TRBJ2-7; D may be TRBD2 (6 bases). The length of the CDR3 is 15 residues. Between the trimmed V and J ends, which lost 7 bases and 3 bases, there was a span of 19 bases. Germline CDR1 and CDR2: SGHAT and FQNNGV.

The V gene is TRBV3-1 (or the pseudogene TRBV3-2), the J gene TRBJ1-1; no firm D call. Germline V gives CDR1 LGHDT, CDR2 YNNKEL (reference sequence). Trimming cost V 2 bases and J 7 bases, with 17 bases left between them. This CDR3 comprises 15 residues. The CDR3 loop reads CASSQNEAENLEAFF. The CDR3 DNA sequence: TGTGCCAGCAGCCAAAATGAGGCGGAAAACCTTGAAGCTTTCTTT.

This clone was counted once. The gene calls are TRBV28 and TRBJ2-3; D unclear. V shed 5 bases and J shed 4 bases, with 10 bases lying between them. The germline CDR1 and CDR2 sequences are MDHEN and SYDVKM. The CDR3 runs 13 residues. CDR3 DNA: TGTGCCAGCAGTACGACACCGGCAGATACGCAGTATTTT. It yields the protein CASSTTPADTQYF.

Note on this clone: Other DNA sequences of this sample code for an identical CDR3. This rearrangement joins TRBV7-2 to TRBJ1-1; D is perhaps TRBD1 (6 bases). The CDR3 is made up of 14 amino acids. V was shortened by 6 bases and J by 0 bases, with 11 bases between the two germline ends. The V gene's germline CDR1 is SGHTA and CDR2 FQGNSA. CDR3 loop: CASSSQGLNTEAFF. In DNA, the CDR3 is TGTGCCAGCAGTTCACAGGGCTTGAACACTGAAGCTTTCTTT.

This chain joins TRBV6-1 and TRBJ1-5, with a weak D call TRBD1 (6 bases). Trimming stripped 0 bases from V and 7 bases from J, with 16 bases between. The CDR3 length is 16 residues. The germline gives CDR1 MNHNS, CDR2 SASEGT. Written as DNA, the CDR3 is TGTGCCAGCAGTGAAGCGTGGCAGGGGATTGGGCAGCCCCAGCATTTT. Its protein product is CASSEAWQGIGQPQHF.

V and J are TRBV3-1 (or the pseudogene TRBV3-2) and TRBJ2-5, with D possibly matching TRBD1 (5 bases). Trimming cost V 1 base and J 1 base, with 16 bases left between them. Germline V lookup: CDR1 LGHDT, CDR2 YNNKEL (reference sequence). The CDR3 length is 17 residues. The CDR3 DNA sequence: TGTGCCAGCAGCCAAGTTGGTGACAGTGGATCCCAAGAGACCCAGTACTTC. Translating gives CASSQVGDSGSQETQYF.

As DNA, the CDR3 is TGCGCCAGCAGCTTGGATGTAGCGGGGGGCTTGGAGACCCAGTACTTC. It specifies CASSLDVAGGLETQYF. The V gene is TRBV5-1, the J gene TRBJ2-5; 10 bases map to TRBD2. Germline trimming cut 0 bases from V and 5 bases from J; bases unmatched to any gene: 7. The CDR3 is made up of 16 amino acids. The V gene's germline CDR1 is SGHRS and CDR2 YFSETQ.

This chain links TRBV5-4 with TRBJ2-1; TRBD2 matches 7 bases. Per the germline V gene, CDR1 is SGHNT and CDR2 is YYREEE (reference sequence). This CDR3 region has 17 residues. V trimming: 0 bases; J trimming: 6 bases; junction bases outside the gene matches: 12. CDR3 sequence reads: CASSLGGGSGVANEQFF. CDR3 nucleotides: TGTGCCAGCAGCTTGGGGGGAGGGAGCGGGGTCGCCAATGAGCAGTTCTTC. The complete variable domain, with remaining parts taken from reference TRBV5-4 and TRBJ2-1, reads ETGVTQSPTHLIKTRGQQVTLRCSSQSGHNTVSWYQQALGQGPQFIFQYYREEENGRGNFPPRFSGLQFPNYSSELNVNALELDDSALYLCASSLGGGSGVANEQFFGPGTRLTVL.

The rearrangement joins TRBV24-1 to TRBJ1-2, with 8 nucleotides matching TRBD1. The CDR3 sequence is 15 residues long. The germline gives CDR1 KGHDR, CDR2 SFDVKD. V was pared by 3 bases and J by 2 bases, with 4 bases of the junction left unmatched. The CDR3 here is CATSDPGQANYGYTF. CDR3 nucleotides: TGTGCCACCAGTGATCCGGGACAGGCGAACTATGGCTACACCTTC.